What follows is one T cell receptor (beta chain) and its context. Its cognate antigen is unknown. Germline values: CDR1 SGDLS, CDR2 YYNGEE. V dropped 1 base and J dropped 6 bases, with 8 bases sitting between them. This CDR3 is 13 amino acids long. The data are from a study of cytomegalovirus exposure and HLA in healthy donors. The PCR employed 60 Vbeta primers together with 13 Jbeta primers. Measured with immunoSEQ multiplex PCR; TCRdb has only the in-frame clones, and not every one. The sample consists of 70,000 to 100,000 clones, roughly 80% of them appearing once. Study outcomes and limitations: It was 150 to 200 TCR beta chains that were listed as cytomegalovirus-associated.

The chain is built from TRBV9 and TRBJ1-5, with D maybe TRBD1 (5 bases). The sequenced sample consisted of PBMCs. This clonotype originated in a woman aged 45-60 years in good health and CMV-seropositive. CDR3 protein: CASSVSGVQPQHF. In DNA form, the CDR3 reads TGTGCCAGCAGCGTATCGGGGGTTCAGCCCCAGCATTTT.